This TCR beta chain comes out of a study of naive and memory T cell subsets. Amplification of ligated cDNA took four PCR rounds with SP2 and nested alpha and beta constant primers. TCRdb re-called the 5' RACE reads with MiXCR, one entry per CDR3 protein. The sample has 55,000 to 65,000 distinct CDR3 sequences; roughly 8.1% are singletons. The V gene end was trimmed by 1 base and the J gene end by 2 bases; junction bases not matched to a gene: 1. The CDR3 sequence is 14 residues long. From germline, CDR1 is DFQATT and CDR2 SNEGSKA (reference sequence). TCR cDNA received a 3' ligated oligonucleotide that carried a UMI.

This receptor was obtained from a female donor in good health. The rearrangement links TRBV20-1 to TRBJ2-1; 8 bases map to TRBD2. The CDR3 DNA reads as TGCAGTGCTAGAGCGGGACTAGCCTACAATGAGCAGTTCTTC. This translates into CSARAGLAYNEQFF.